A single sample is the source of the 9 T cell receptor beta chains below, sequenced in a study of Graves' ophthalmopathy and Graves' hyperthyroidism. Researchers took RNA transcripts and amplified TCR beta CDR3 regions from them. RT-PCR with HTBI primers came first, then second-round multiplex PCR. MiXCR was run by TCRdb on the multiplex PCR reads, yielding one entry per CDR3 protein. The sample shows roughly 1.1 million distinct CDR3 sequences, about two fifths of them seen only once. The sequenced sample was peripheral blood or thyroid tissue (not recorded which). Source of these receptors: an adult man with Graves' hyperthyroidism.

The CDR3 coding sequence is TGTGCCAGTAGTTCGACTCCGGGACTGCACTACGAGCAGTACTTC. Translating gives CASSSTPGLHYEQYF. The V gene is TRBV7-9, the J gene TRBJ2-7; tentatively, D is TRBD2 (6 bases). The germline gives CDR1 SEHNR, CDR2 FQNEAQ (reference sequence). The CDR3 has 15 residues. V gave up 9 bases and J gave up 3 bases, with 21 bases separating them.

The V gene is TRBV7-2, the J gene TRBJ2-7; no definite D call. The CDR3 covers 12 residues. Trimming shortened V by 1 base and J by 7 bases, and 8 bases separated the two germline ends. In germline, CDR1 is SGHTA, CDR2 FQGNSA. The CDR3 nucleotides are TGTGCCAGCAGCTTAGTTTACAATGAGCAGTACTTC. Translating it yields CASSLVYNEQYF.

This clonotype has a count of ten or more. The rearrangement links TRBV10-3 to TRBJ2-2; a weak D match, TRBD2 (5 bases). CDR3 length: 15 amino acids. Per the germline V gene, CDR1 is ENHRY and CDR2 is SYGVKD. Trimming removed 6 bases at V and 2 bases at J, with 13 bases between. The CDR3 nucleotides read TGTGCCATCAGCCTGAGCGGATCCAACACCGGGGAGCTGTTTTTT. This sequence encodes CAISLSGSNTGELFF.

The V and J genes are TRBV19 and TRBJ1-4, with TRBD1 matching over 7 bases. Trimming cost V 3 bases and J 6 bases; bases outside gene matches: 7. The CDR3 runs 15 residues. Looked up from germline, CDR1 is LNHDA and CDR2 is SQIVND (reference sequence). This CDR3 reads CASSILTGQDEKLFF. For the CDR3, the DNA is TGTGCCAGTAGTATCCTGACAGGGCAAGATGAAAAACTGTTTTTT.

This clonotype was seen many times. This chain links TRBV20-1 with TRBJ2-5; 9 nucleotides match TRBD1. Germline V gene lookup returns CDR1 DFQATT and CDR2 SNEGSKA (reference sequence). The CDR3 loop spans 14 amino acids. V dropped 3 bases and J dropped 5; count of bases not matched to a gene: 7. The CDR3 loop reads CSASSGTGLETQYF. CDR3 coding DNA: TGCAGTGCTAGCTCCGGGACAGGGCTCGAGACCCAGTACTTC.

About this clonotype: Possible read error: a much larger clone is one base away. The rearrangement links TRBV9 to TRBJ2-7, with 9 bases fitting TRBD1. The V gene's germline CDR1 is SGDLS and CDR2 YYNGEE. This CDR3 has 14 residues. Here the CDR3 reads CASSPRTGEDEHYF. In DNA form, the CDR3 reads TGTGCCAGCAGCCCCCGGACAGGGGAGGACGAGCATTACTTC.

This clonotype was counted at least ten times. V usage is TRBV10-3 and J usage is TRBJ1-5; the match to TRBD1 covers 8 bases. J lost 5 bases, V lost 10 bases, and 10 bases had no gene match. Germline values: CDR1 ENHRY, CDR2 SYGVKD. There are 14 residues in the CDR3. As DNA, the CDR3 is TGTGCCACCGGCGGTGGACAGGGATATCAGCCCCAGCATTTT. Translating it yields CATGGGQGYQPQHF.

J is TRBJ1-1 and V is TRBV7-2; D is perhaps TRBD1 (5 bases). The CDR3 runs to 15 residues. CDR1 is SGHTA, CDR2 FQGNSA, per germline. The V and J ends lost 8 bases and 0 bases respectively, with 16 bases between them. CDR3 nucleotide sequence: TGTGCCAGCTCACCAGAAAGGGGCTTGAACACTGAAGCTTTCTTT. It is translated as CASSPERGLNTEAFF. Full variable domain (missing parts from reference TRBV7-2 and TRBJ1-1): GAGVSQSPSNKVTEKGKDVELRCDPISGHTALYWYRQSLGQGLEFLIYFQGNSAPDKSGLPSDRFSAERTGGSVSTLTIQRTQQEDSAVYLCASSPERGLNTEAFFGQGTRLTVV.

This clonotype was seen more than once but under ten times. The junction differs from germline at one of its ends, possibly a read error. The chain joins TRBV20-1 to TRBJ2-7; 15 bases are shared with TRBD2. Germline V gives CDR1 DFQATT, CDR2 SNEGSKA (reference sequence). CDR3 length equals 16 residues. In nucleotides, the CDR3 is TGCAGTGCCAGAGCCGGGACTAGCGGGAGGATGTACGAGCAGTACTTC. Its protein is CSARAGTSGRMYEQYF.